This note documents a single TCR beta chain sequence. This entry comes from a study of shared clonotypes between healthy human individuals. Trimming pared 4 bases from V and 2 bases from J, leaving 12 bases between. The length of the CDR3 is 16 residues. Germline assignment: CDR1 KGHSH and CDR2 LQKENI. Clones were read by immunoSEQ multiplex PCR, and TCRdb kept only the in-frame ones, dropping some. The repertoire holds some 470,000 clones, with 60% to 85% as singletons. The chain links TRBV18 to TRBJ2-6, with D perhaps matching TRBD1 (6 bases). This receptor was obtained from a woman in her thirties or forties in good health. Some clones in this sample may be carry-over from other donors' samples. The sequenced sample consisted of PBMCs. Here the CDR3 reads CASSRAGVTGANVLTF. Here the CDR3 DNA reads TGTGCCAGCTCACGCGCAGGGGTTACTGGGGCCAACGTCCTGACTTTC.